The T cell receptor (beta chain) described here comes from a study of T cells after posttransplantation cyclophosphamide. The study's findings and limits: Later blood repertoires were often dominated by clones from the donor CD8+ memory compartment. Recipient CMV seropositivity and CMV reactivation strongly tracked TRB clonality.

With respect to this clone: The antigen is undetermined.

Per germline, CDR1 LGHNA and CDR2 YSLEER. The CDR3 spans 16 residues. V gave up 0 bases and J gave up 3 bases; unmatched junction bases: 4. Assay: immunoSEQ multiplex PCR; the TCRdb copy retains only in-frame clones and omits some. This table holds tens of thousands of clones, 80% to 95% found once. The chain recombines TRBV4-3 with TRBJ2-3, with TRBD1 identical over 9 bases. Specimen: PBMCs. The sequence was collected from a woman in her twenties or thirties in good health and a related stem cell transplant donor. CDR3 in amino acids: CASSQERDRETDTQYF. The CDR3 DNA reads TGCGCCAGCAGCCAAGAACGGGACAGGGAGACAGATACGCAGTATTTT.